The 16 T cell receptor beta chains reported below all come from one sample, sequenced in a study of cytomegalovirus exposure and HLA in healthy donors. The PCR contained 60 Vbeta and 13 Jbeta primers. Sequencing was performed with immunoSEQ multiplex PCR; in TCRdb, only in-frame clones are kept and a portion is missing. The table includes roughly 120,000 clones, around 80% detected once. The sample was PBMCs. The receptors were gathered from a man aged 50 to 60 in good health and CMV-seronegative.

V is TRBV18 and J is TRBJ2-7; 7 bases line up with TRBD1. Germline V gene data show CDR1 as KGHSH and CDR2 as LQKENI. The CDR3 runs to 15 residues. V gave up 0 bases and J gave up 7 bases; unmatched junction bases: 9. DNA for the CDR3: TGTGCCAGCTCACCACCGGCAGGGGGAGCGAAAGAGCAGTACTTC. It encodes CASSPPAGGAKEQYF.

This chain joins TRBV6-5 and TRBJ1-5, with D unclear. Germline CDR1 and CDR2: MNHEY and SVGAGI. The CDR3 is made up of 15 amino acids. V was trimmed by 2 bases and J by 3 bases, leaving 11 bases between them. CDR3 loop: CASSYARVSNQPQHF. CDR3 nucleotide sequence: TGTGCCAGCAGTTACGCCCGGGTTTCCAATCAGCCCCAGCATTTT.

The chain employs TRBV9 and TRBJ2-1; a possible D gene is TRBD1 (6 bases). Between the trimmed V and J ends, which lost 4 bases and 0 bases, there was a span of 14 bases. The CDR3 has 16 residues. CDR1 and CDR2 (germline): SGDLS, YYNGEE. Here the CDR3 reads CASSQGSRSSYNEQFF. CDR3 nucleotides: TGTGCCAGCAGCCAGGGGTCTAGAAGCTCCTACAATGAGCAGTTCTTC.

The chain uses TRBV7-9 and TRBJ2-3; TRBD2 matches at 13 bases. The germline CDR1 and CDR2 sequences are SEHNR and FQNEAQ (reference sequence). This CDR3 is 19 amino acids long. V was pared by 3 bases and J by 9 bases, with 18 bases of the junction left unmatched. CDR3 sequence: CASSLMVFATSGGAQTQYF. CDR3 bases: TGTGCCAGCAGCTTGATGGTATTCGCCACTAGCGGGGGGGCCCAGACGCAGTATTTT.

This chain joins TRBV4-2 and TRBJ2-7; 7 bases line up with TRBD1. The CDR3 length is 14 residues. J lost 3 bases, V lost 3 bases, and 5 bases had no gene match. CDR1 and CDR2 (germline): LGHNA, YNFKEQ. This CDR3 reads CASSQSGQNYEQYF. CDR3 DNA: TGTGCCAGCAGCCAGTCGGGACAGAACTACGAGCAGTACTTC.

V usage is TRBV7-8 and J usage is TRBJ2-7; D remains ambiguous. The CDR3 runs to 14 residues. The germline V gene encodes CDR1 SGHVS and CDR2 FQNEAQ. Trimming stripped 3 bases from V and 2 bases from J, with 11 bases between. CDR3 residues: CASSFIGGTYEQYF. DNA for the CDR3: TGTGCCAGCAGCTTCATAGGCGGAACCTACGAGCAGTACTTC.

The rearrangement joins TRBV15 to TRBJ1-4, with 11 bases matching TRBD1. The germline V gene encodes CDR1 LNHNV and CDR2 YYDKDF (reference sequence). The J segment lost 7 bases and the V segment lost 3 bases, leaving 7 bases of the junction unmatched. CDR3 length: 16 amino acids. CDR3 DNA: TGTGCCACCAGCAGCCGACTGGGGACAGGGGGTGAAAAACTGTTTTTT. Its protein is CATSSRLGTGGEKLFF.

The rearrangement uses TRBV6-5 and TRBJ1-1; perhaps TRBD1 as D (5 bases). Germline-derived CDR1 and CDR2 are MNHEY and SVGAGI. The CDR3 extends over 15 amino acids. Trimming removed 5 bases at V and 0 bases at J, with 13 bases between. The DNA of the CDR3 is TGTGCCAGCAGTCCCGGGGGGGAGTTGAACACTGAAGCTTTCTTT. Amino acids: CASSPGGELNTEAFF.

V and J are TRBV7-2 and TRBJ2-7; D not resolved. The CDR3 runs 16 residues. Germline V CDR1 and CDR2: SGHTA, FQGNSA. Trimming pared 5 bases from V and 2 bases from J, leaving 19 bases between. CDR3 sequence (DNA): TGTGCCAGCAGCCCCACCTCGCGCCGCCAAACCTACGAGCAGTACTTC. Protein: CASSPTSRRQTYEQYF.

The rearrangement links TRBV6-5 to TRBJ2-7, with 10 nucleotides matching TRBD1. Germline V gives CDR1 MNHEY, CDR2 SVGAGI. Trimming removed 2 bases from V and 3 bases from J; junction bases left unmatched: 1. This CDR3 has 14 residues. This CDR3 reads CASSYRDRGYEQYF. CDR3 in DNA: TGTGCCAGCAGTTACCGGGACAGGGGCTACGAGCAGTACTTC.

In DNA form, the CDR3 reads TGTGCCAGCAGCCTGGACAGGGGGAGCAATGAGCAGTTCTTC. This codes for CASSLDRGSNEQFF. This chain uses TRBV7-2 with TRBJ2-1; TRBD1 matches at 10 bases. The junction had 4 bases not matched to a gene; V was cut back by 5 bases and J by 6 bases. Germline-derived CDR1 and CDR2 are SGHTA and FQGNSA. The length of the CDR3 is 14 residues.

Here the CDR3 reads CASSGTGDGGPQHF. The CDR3 DNA reads as TGTGCCAGCAGCGGGACAGGGGACGGTGGGCCCCAGCATTTT. The chain couples TRBV6-1 to TRBJ1-5, with 10 bases matching TRBD1. This CDR3 is 14 amino acids long. With V trimmed by 6 bases and J by 9 bases, 8 bases remained unmatched. The germline V gene encodes CDR1 MNHNS and CDR2 SASEGT.

This chain links TRBV5-4 with TRBJ2-1, with TRBD2 matching 10 bases. The V and J ends lost 6 bases and 8 bases, in that order; junction bases with no gene match: 11. The CDR3 is 15 amino acids. Germline CDR1 reads SGHNT; CDR2 reads YYREEE (reference sequence). CDR3 residues: CASNVPGLASYEQFF. Written as DNA, the CDR3 is TGTGCCAGCAACGTCCCGGGACTAGCGTCCTATGAGCAGTTCTTC.

This clone was observed a single time. V is TRBV10-1 and J is TRBJ2-1; D is perhaps TRBD2 (7 bases). V was clipped by 0 bases and J by 12 bases, with 15 bases between them. The CDR3 has 14 amino acids. The germline CDR1 and CDR2 sequences are WNHNN and SYGVQD (reference sequence). CDR3 nucleotides: TGCGCCAGCAGTGAGTCCGGGGGGCCCTGGGGGCAGTTCTTC. It yields the protein CASSESGGPWGQFF.

This clone was counted only a few times. CDR3 loop: CASSYSLQPVYEQYF. CDR3 coding DNA: TGTGCCAGCAGTTACTCATTACAGCCTGTTTACGAGCAGTACTTC. The rearrangement links TRBV6-5 to TRBJ2-7; no firm D call. Germline values: CDR1 MNHEY, CDR2 SVGAGI. Trimming left V 0 bases short and J 4 bases short, with 13 bases between. The CDR3 runs 15 residues.

The chain uses TRBV19 and TRBJ1-4, with TRBD1 as a possible D gene (6 bases). CDR1 and CDR2 from the germline V gene are LNHDA and SQIVND (reference sequence). The germline V and J ends were trimmed by 3 bases and 7 bases, with 15 bases remaining between them. The CDR3 spans 15 residues. CDR3 nucleotide sequence: TGTGCCAGTAGTATGGGGGGGGCGCCGAGTGAAAAACTGTTTTTT. The encoded protein is CASSMGGAPSEKLFF.